The source of this T cell receptor beta chain is a study of OX40 agonist ivuxolimab in advanced cancers. Study context: Age averaged 60 years (range about 23 to 85), and roughly 82% were male. The study's findings and limits: Low normalized T-cell clonal expansion was additionally recorded for some nonresponders.

This table comes from immunoSEQ multiplex PCR, and its TCRdb copy is limited to in-frame clones, with some not included. The sample has around 85,000 clones; roughly 89% are singletons. In this sample, this clone turned up once. Its target is unknown. The CDR3 loop spans 14 amino acids. The origin of this receptor is an adult with an advanced solid tumor such as melanoma, head and neck, liver or kidney cancer. The chain combines TRBV21-1 with TRBJ2-7; the D call TRBD2 from the table was never checked on the DNA. TRBV21-1 is a recognized pseudogene. Sequencing used CD4+ or CD8+ T cells sorted from blood, obtained in a trial of the OX40 agonist ivuxolimab. CDR3 protein: CASSTPRGAYEQYF. The CDR3, as DNA: TGTGCCAGCAGCACCCCCCGGGGGGCCTACGAGCAGTACTTC.